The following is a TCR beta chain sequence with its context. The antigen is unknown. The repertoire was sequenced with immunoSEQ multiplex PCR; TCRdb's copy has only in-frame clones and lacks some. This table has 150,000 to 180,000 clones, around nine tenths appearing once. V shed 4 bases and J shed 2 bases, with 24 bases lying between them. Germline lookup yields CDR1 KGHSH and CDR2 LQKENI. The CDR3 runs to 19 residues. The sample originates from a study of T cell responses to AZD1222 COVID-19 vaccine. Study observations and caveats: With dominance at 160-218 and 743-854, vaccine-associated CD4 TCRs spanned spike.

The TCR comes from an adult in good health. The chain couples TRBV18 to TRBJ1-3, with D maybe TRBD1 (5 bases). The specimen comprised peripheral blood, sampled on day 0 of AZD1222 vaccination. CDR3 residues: CASSRALGGPLRPGNTIYF. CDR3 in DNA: TGTGCCAGCTCACGAGCCCTCGGGGGTCCCCTACGCCCTGGAAACACCATATATTTT.